This T cell receptor (beta chain) was sequenced in a study of T cells in Graves' hyperthyroidism and ophthalmopathy. Trimming left V 5 bases short and J 0 bases short, with 7 bases between. The CDR3 loop spans 13 amino acids. CDR1 and CDR2 (germline): ENHRY, SYGVKD. This clonotype was detected a few times. RNA transcripts provided the source from which TCR beta CDR3 regions were amplified. The TCR CDR3 first-round RT-PCR relied on the HTBI primer set. TCRdb passed the multiplex PCR reads through MiXCR, listing each CDR3 protein once. The sample has about 500,000 distinct CDR3 sequences; around an eighth are singletons.

The source of this sequence is a young woman with Graves' hyperthyroidism. Sequencing input: blood. V gene TRBV10-3 combines with J gene TRBJ1-1; TRBD1 is a possible D gene (5 bases). CDR3 nucleotide sequence: TGTGCCATCAGTACGGGGGTGAACACTGAAGCTTTCTTT. This gives the protein CAISTGVNTEAFF.